Detailed here is one T cell receptor (beta chain). The target antigen is unknown. Method: immunoSEQ multiplex PCR; TCRdb's copy keeps in-frame clones and lacks some. The sample yields about 120,000 clones, roughly nine tenths seen once. The record originates from a study of T cell clones after liver transplantation. Study results and caveats: A larger donor-reactive than third-party decline suggested partial antigen-specific deletion.

Material: CD4+ T cells from blood, obtained 12 months after liver transplant. The clonotype comes from a human patient who received a liver transplant. The graft donor may have given rise to some T cells.

For the CDR3, the DNA is TGTGCCAGTAGCTCCCCGCGGGAACAGTACTTC. It translates to CASSSPREQYF. This chain links TRBV19 with TRBJ2-7; D may be TRBD2 (6 bases). The CDR3 runs to 11 residues. V was shortened by 6 bases and J by 10 bases, with 13 bases between the two germline ends. CDR1 and CDR2 (germline): LNHDA, SQIVND (reference sequence).